The clone carrying this T cell receptor beta chain came up many times. This sample was taken from a study of neurological immune-mediated disorders. TCRdb re-derived calls from the 5' RACE reads in MiXCR, one entry per CDR3 protein. The data hold 20,000 to 25,000 distinct CDR3 sequences, with roughly 14% observed a single time. The CDR3 is 13 amino acids. Trimming removed 2 bases from V and 6 bases from J, with 8 bases in between. Germline CDR1 SGHTA, CDR2 FQGNSA. Sequencing was done on a sample of PBMCs. This rearrangement joins TRBV7-2 to TRBJ2-1, with no clear D. This TCR was recovered from a female donor with HTLV-1-associated myelopathy (HAM/TSP). This CDR3 reads CASSLNGGNEQFF. The CDR3 nucleotides read TGTGCCAGCAGCTTAAACGGTGGCAATGAGCAGTTCTTC.